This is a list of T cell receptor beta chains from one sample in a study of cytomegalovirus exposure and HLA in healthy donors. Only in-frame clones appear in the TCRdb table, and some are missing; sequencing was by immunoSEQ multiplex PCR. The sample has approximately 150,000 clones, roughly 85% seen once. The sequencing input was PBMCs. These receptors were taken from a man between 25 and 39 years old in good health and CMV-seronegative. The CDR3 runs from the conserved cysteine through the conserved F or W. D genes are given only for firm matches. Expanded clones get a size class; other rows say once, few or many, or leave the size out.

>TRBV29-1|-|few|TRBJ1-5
CSGAGGAGQPQHF
TGCAGCGGGGCGGGAGGGGCTGGTCAGCCCCAGCATTTT
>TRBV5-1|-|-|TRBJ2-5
CASSSTGEQYF
TGCGCCAGCAGCTCCACCGGGGAGCAGTACTTC
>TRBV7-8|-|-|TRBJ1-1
CASIHTGYTEAFF
TGTGCCAGCATCCATACAGGGTACACTGAAGCTTTCTTT
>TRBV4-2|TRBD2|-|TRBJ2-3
CASSHLTSGGTDTQYF
TGTGCCAGCAGCCACCTCACTAGCGGGGGCACAGATACGCAGTATTTT
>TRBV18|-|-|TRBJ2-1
CASGERNTLDNEQFF
TGTGCCAGCGGAGAGCGGAATACATTGGACAATGAGCAGTTCTTC
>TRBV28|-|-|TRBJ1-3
CASSWGGAGNTIYF
TGTGCCAGCAGTTGGGGAGGGGCTGGAAACACCATATATTTT
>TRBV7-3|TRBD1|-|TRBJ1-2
CASNRQGIYGYTF
TGTGCCAGCAACCGACAGGGGATCTATGGCTACACCTTC
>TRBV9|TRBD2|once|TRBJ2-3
CASSLSAGGTSTDTQYF
TGTGCCAGCAGCCTCTCTGCGGGGGGAACTAGCACAGATACGCAGTATTTT
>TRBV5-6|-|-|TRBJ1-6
CASSGGRAQGFRSLHF
TGTGCCAGCAGCGGGGGGAGAGCCCAGGGATTCAGGTCCCTCCACTTT
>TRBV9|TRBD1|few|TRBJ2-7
CASSPLPGQAGEQYF
TGTGCCAGCAGCCCACTCCCTGGACAGGCCGGGGAGCAGTACTTC
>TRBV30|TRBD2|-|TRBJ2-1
CAWTPSGRKNEQFF
TGTGCCTGGACGCCTAGCGGGAGAAAGAATGAGCAGTTCTTC
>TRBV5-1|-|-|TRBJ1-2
CASSPTTPQTAGYTF
TGCGCCAGCAGCCCCACAACGCCTCAAACCGCAGGCTACACCTTC
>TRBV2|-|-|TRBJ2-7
CASKRSEDEQYF
TGTGCCAGCAAAAGGTCGGAGGACGAGCAGTACTTC
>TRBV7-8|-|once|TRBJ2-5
CASSLGGQETQYF
TGTGCCAGCAGCTTGGGGGGGCAGGAGACCCAGTACTTC
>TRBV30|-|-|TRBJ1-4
CAWSPDIATNEKLFF
TGTGCCTGGAGTCCCGACATTGCAACTAATGAAAAACTGTTTTTT
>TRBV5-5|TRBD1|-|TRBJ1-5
CASSPQGARDQPQHF
TGTGCCAGCAGCCCCCAGGGGGCCAGGGATCAGCCCCAGCATTTT
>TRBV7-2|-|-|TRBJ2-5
CASSPDSGRETQYF
TGTGCCAGCAGCCCGGACAGTGGTCGAGAGACCCAGTACTTC
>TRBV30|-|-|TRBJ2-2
CAWSTGFASTSTGELFF
TGTGCCTGGAGCACCGGGTTCGCCTCTACTTCCACCGGGGAGCTGTTTTTT
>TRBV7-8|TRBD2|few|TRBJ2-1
CASSLVGEASGRAVYVDEQFF
TGTGCCAGCAGCTTAGTTGGAGAGGCTAGCGGGAGGGCCGTTTATGTCGATGAGCAGTTCTTC
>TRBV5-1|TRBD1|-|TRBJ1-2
CASSARDRELSGRHGYTF
TGCGCCAGCAGCGCAAGGGACAGGGAACTCTCGGGGAGGCATGGCTACACCTTC
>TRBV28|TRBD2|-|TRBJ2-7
CASSTPPGGISYEQYF
TGTGCCAGCAGCACACCCCCCGGGGGGATTTCCTACGAGCAGTACTTC
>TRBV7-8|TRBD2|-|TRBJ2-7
CASSLAPAGGPPEQYF
TGTGCCAGCAGCTTAGCGCCGGCGGGAGGACCTCCCGAGCAGTACTTC
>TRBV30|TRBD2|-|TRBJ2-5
CAWSVLGGEGTQYF
TGTGCCTGGAGTGTACTCGGCGGGGAGGGGACCCAGTACTTC
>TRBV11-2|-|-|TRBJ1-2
CASSLVRTASGYTF
TGTGCCAGCAGCTTAGTGAGGACAGCGAGTGGCTACACCTTC
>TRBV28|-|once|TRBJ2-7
CASNMGGAAYEQYF
TGTGCCAGCAATATGGGGGGGGCGGCCTACGAGCAGTACTTC
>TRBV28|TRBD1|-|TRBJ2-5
CASTRQGAEETQYF
TGTGCCAGCACCCGACAGGGGGCTGAAGAGACCCAGTACTTC
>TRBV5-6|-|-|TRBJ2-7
CASSYRGASSDEQYF
TGTGCCAGCAGCTACCGGGGGGCTAGCAGTGACGAGCAGTACTTC
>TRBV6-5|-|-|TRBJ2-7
CASSYSYQTYEQYF
TGTGCCAGCAGTTACTCGTACCAGACCTACGAGCAGTACTTC
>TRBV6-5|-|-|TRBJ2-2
CASSPARSGELFF
TGTGCCAGCAGCCCTGCGCGTTCCGGGGAGCTGTTTTTT
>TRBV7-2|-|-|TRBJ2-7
CASSLEVGDYEQYF
TGTGCCAGCAGCTTAGAGGTCGGAGACTACGAGCAGTACTTC
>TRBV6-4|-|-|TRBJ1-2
CAGGNTRPYGYTF
TGTGCCGGAGGAAACACACGGCCCTATGGCTACACCTTC
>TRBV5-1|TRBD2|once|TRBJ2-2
CASSRGEAVTGELFF
TGCGCCAGCAGCCGGGGGGAAGCAGTAACCGGGGAGCTGTTTTTT
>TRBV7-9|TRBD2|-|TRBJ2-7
CASSRLAGGGGEQYF
TGTGCCAGCAGTCGACTAGCGGGAGGGGGGGGCGAGCAGTACTTC
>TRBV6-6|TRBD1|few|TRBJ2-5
CASSRGHQETQYF
TGTGCCAGCAGCAGGGGGCACCAAGAGACCCAGTACTTC
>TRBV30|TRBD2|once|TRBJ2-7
CAWSVGLAGGSYSYEQYF
TGTGCCTGGAGTGTAGGGCTAGCGGGAGGCTCTTACTCCTACGAGCAGTACTTC
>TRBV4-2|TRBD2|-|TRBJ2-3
CASSMTSGRGKGTDTQYF
TGTGCCAGCAGCATGACTAGCGGGAGGGGGAAGGGCACAGATACGCAGTATTTT
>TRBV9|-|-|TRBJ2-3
CASSPYGNREDTQYF
TGTGCCAGCAGCCCCTACGGGAACAGGGAAGATACGCAGTATTTT
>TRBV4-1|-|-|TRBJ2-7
CASSPPRGYEQYF
TGCGCCAGCAGCCCCCCACGGGGGTATGAGCAGTACTTC
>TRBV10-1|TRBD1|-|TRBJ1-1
CASSSTGARNTEAFF
TGCGCCAGCAGTTCAACAGGGGCGAGGAACACTGAAGCTTTCTTT
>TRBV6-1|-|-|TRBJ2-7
CASRLTGNLDEQYF
TGTGCCAGCAGACTAACAGGGAATCTGGACGAGCAGTACTTC
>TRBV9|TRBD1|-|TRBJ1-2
CASSTGQDGYTF
TGTGCCAGCAGCACCGGACAGGATGGCTACACCTTC
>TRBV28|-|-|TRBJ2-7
CASSSPAFSGYDEQYF
TGTGCCAGCAGTTCCCCCGCCTTTTCAGGGTATGACGAGCAGTACTTC
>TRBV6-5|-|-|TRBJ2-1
CASSSDSQTSYNEQFF
TGTGCCAGCAGTTCCGATAGCCAGACTAGTTACAATGAGCAGTTCTTC
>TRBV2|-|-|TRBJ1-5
CASRDTLTGSQHF
TGTGCCAGCAGGGACACACTTACAGGGTCCCAGCATTTT
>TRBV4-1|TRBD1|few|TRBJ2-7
CASSQTRDRVYEQYF
TGCGCCAGCAGCCAAACTCGGGACAGGGTCTACGAGCAGTACTTC
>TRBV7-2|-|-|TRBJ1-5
CASSLGERYQPQHF
TGTGCCAGCAGCTTGGGAGAGAGGTATCAGCCCCAGCATTTT
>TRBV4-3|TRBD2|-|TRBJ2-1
CASSHLRSGRAQEQFF
TGCGCCAGCAGCCACTTGAGAAGCGGGAGGGCACAGGAGCAGTTCTTC
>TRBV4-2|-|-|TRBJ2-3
CASSQDSFSQGTDTQYF
TGTGCCAGCAGCCAAGATTCTTTCTCACAAGGCACAGATACGCAGTATTTT